These 19 T cell receptor beta chains came from one sample sequenced in a study of T cell repertoires in cytomegalovirus infection. Using its own MiXCR run on the reads, TCRdb lists one record per CDR3 protein. The sample contains about 920,000 distinct CDR3 sequences, less than 40% of which appear only once. No antigen has been assigned to these receptors. Specimen: cultured CD8+ T cells from PBMCs, collected from culture after CMV antigen stimulation. The source of these receptors is a human donor in good health (CMV status not recorded). Some clones in this sample may be carry-over from other donors' samples.

The chain carries TRBV6-2 or TRBV6-3 and TRBJ2-1; TRBD2 agrees at 10 bases. Per germline, CDR1 MNHEY and CDR2 SVGEGT. This CDR3 has 19 amino acids. V was pared by 6 bases and J by 0 bases, with 14 bases of the junction left unmatched. The CDR3 spells CASSHPSGGLRSSYNEQFF. CDR3 DNA sequence: TGTGCCAGCAGCCACCCTAGCGGGGGTTTGCGAAGCTCCTACAATGAGCAGTTCTTC.

The chain's CDR3 is CASTIDPLVGELFF. CDR3 DNA: TGTGCCAGTACCATAGACCCCCTCGTCGGGGAGCTGTTTTTT. The chain recombines TRBV19 with TRBJ2-2; no clear D gene. Germline V gene lookup returns CDR1 LNHDA and CDR2 SQIVND (reference sequence). V was cut by 7 bases and J by 7 bases, with 16 bases left in between. The CDR3 is 14 residues long.

The chain is built from TRBV19 and TRBJ2-2; tentatively, D is TRBD1 or TRBD2 (6 bases each). The CDR3 contains 14 residues. Trimming removed 7 bases from V and 6 bases from J, with 15 bases in between. Germline V gene data show CDR1 as LNHDA and CDR2 as SQIVND (reference sequence). Here the CDR3 reads CASNPGGAAGELFF. CDR3 coding DNA: TGTGCCAGTAACCCCGGGGGCGCCGCCGGGGAGCTGTTTTTT.

This clonotype occurred a few times. The chain combines TRBV7-6 with TRBJ1-4; TRBD1 agrees at 9 bases. This CDR3 spans 16 amino acids. The germline V gene has CDR1 SGHVS and CDR2 FNYEAQ. The ends lost 2 bases at V and 8 bases at J; junction bases unmatched: 9. This chain's CDR3 is CASSLTHRGHAEKLFF. The CDR3, as DNA: TGTGCCAGCAGCTTAACCCACAGGGGGCACGCGGAAAAACTGTTTTTT.

A note on this clonotype: Relative to the germline gene, one junction end is altered; a read error may explain this. V and J are TRBV6-8 and TRBJ2-1; TRBD1 matches at 7 bases. The CDR3 extends over 11 amino acids. CDR1 and CDR2 (germline): MNHGY, SAAAGT. The CDR3 DNA is TGTGCCAGCAGTACGGGACAGTGGCAAGTCTTC. This encodes CASSTGQWQVF.

This clonotype was seen at least ten times. J is TRBJ2-5 and V is TRBV7-6, with TRBD2 identical over 11 bases. Germline CDR1 reads SGHVS; CDR2 reads FNYEAQ. The CDR3 sequence is 16 residues long. The trim removed 5 bases at V and 4 bases at J, leaving 9 bases unmatched. CDR3 nucleotide sequence: TGTGCCAGCAGCCCGCGTAGCGGGGGGGCCCCAGAGACCCAGTACTTC. Protein sequence: CASSPRSGGAPETQYF.

Only a few counts were recorded for this clonotype. The genes are TRBV2 and TRBJ2-3; D is ambiguous. The CDR3 consists of 14 residues. Germline CDR1 is SNHLY and CDR2 is FYNNEI. Trimming took 1 base from V and 3 from J, leaving 8 bases between them. The CDR3: CASSEEKHTDTQYF. The CDR3 nucleotides are TGTGCCAGCAGTGAAGAAAAACATACAGATACGCAGTATTTT.

The genes are TRBV12-3 or TRBV12-4 and TRBJ2-7; 7 nucleotides match TRBD1. There are 14 residues in the CDR3. The ends lost 8 bases at V and 3 bases at J; junction bases unmatched: 10. The CDR3 coding sequence is TGTGCCAGCTCGTATACAGGGGTGAGCTACGAGCAGTACTTC. It translates to CASSYTGVSYEQYF.

As DNA, the CDR3 is TGTGCCAGCAGTTACTCGAATGGGGGGGAGCTGTTTTTT. Translated, it gives CASSYSNGGELFF. This chain joins TRBV6-6 and TRBJ2-2; unclear D gene. The germline gives CDR1 MNHNY, CDR2 SVGAGI (reference sequence). CDR3 length: 13 amino acids. Trimming cost V 0 bases and J 8 bases, with 7 bases left between them.

This sequence joins TRBV6-5 and TRBJ1-5; possibly TRBD1 for D (6 bases). Germline CDR1 MNHEY, CDR2 SVGAGI. Trimming left V 4 bases short and J 2 bases short, with 15 bases between. The CDR3 totals 16 residues. CDR3 region: CASSSGQGLGNQPQHF. Here the CDR3 DNA reads TGTGCCAGCAGTTCGGGACAAGGTTTGGGCAATCAGCCCCAGCATTTT.

The table lists this clonotype with a few counts. This sequence joins TRBV10-2 and TRBJ1-4; 10 nucleotides match TRBD1. The germline V gene has CDR1 WSHSY and CDR2 SAAADI. The trim removed 3 bases at V and 7 bases at J, leaving 2 bases unmatched. The CDR3 consists of 14 residues. The CDR3 nucleotides are TGCGCCAGCAGTGATTGGACAGGGGGTGAAAAACTGTTTTTT. It specifies CASSDWTGGEKLFF.

This clonotype showed up many times. CDR3 nucleotide sequence: TGTGCCAGCAGCCTGGACAGTTCGGGTCAGCCCCAGCATTTT. It translates to CASSLDSSGQPQHF. The chain employs TRBV7-3 and TRBJ1-5; D is possibly TRBD1 (6 bases). CDR1 and CDR2 from the germline V gene are SGHTA and FQGTGA. The CDR3 is made up of 14 amino acids. The V and J ends lost 5 bases and 6 bases respectively, with 14 bases between them.

This clonotype was detected only a few times. The chain combines TRBV13 with TRBJ1-4, with D perhaps TRBD1 (5 bases). Germline V gives CDR1 PRHDT, CDR2 FYEKMQ (reference sequence). Between the trimmed V and J ends, which lost 4 bases and 5 bases, there was a span of 14 bases. The CDR3 has 15 amino acids. CDR3 residues: CASSSLQGGNEKLFF. In nucleotides, the CDR3 is TGTGCCAGCAGCTCCCTCCAGGGAGGGAATGAAAAACTGTTTTTT.

This clonotype has at least ten counts. The rearrangement uses TRBV7-8 and TRBJ2-3; 10 bases are shared with TRBD2. Germline CDR1 is SGHVS and CDR2 is FQNEAQ. This CDR3 is 17 amino acids long. Trimming at V came to 5 bases and at J to 4 bases, leaving 12 bases not matched to a gene. CDR3 amino acids: CASSNRSGGAGPDTQYF. The CDR3, as DNA: TGTGCCAGCAGCAACCGGAGCGGGGGGGCCGGGCCAGATACGCAGTATTTT. The whole variable domain, remainder taken from reference TRBV7-8 and TRBJ2-3, is GAGVSQSPRYKVAKRGQDVALRCDPISGHVSLFWYQQALGQGPEFLTYFQNEAQLDKSGLPSDRFFAERPEGSVSTLKIQRTQQEDSAVYLCASSNRSGGAGPDTQYFGPGTRLTVL.

This clonotype was seen a handful of times. This chain uses TRBV6-5 with TRBJ1-1; D gene ambiguous. The V end was cut by 2 bases, the J end by 0 bases, with 10 bases between. Per the germline V gene, CDR1 is MNHEY and CDR2 is SVGAGI. The CDR3 covers 15 residues. CDR3 in DNA: TGTGCCAGCAGTTACGAGTGGAGTATGAACACTGAAGCTTTCTTT. This encodes CASSYEWSMNTEAFF.

The rearrangement joins TRBV11-3 to TRBJ2-2, with a possible D match to TRBD1 (6 bases). V was shortened by 5 bases and J by 4 bases, with 17 bases between the two germline ends. The CDR3 loop spans 16 amino acids. Germline V CDR1 and CDR2: SGHNT, YENEEA. The CDR3 bases are TGTGCCAGCAGCCCTCGCGAAGGGGGACCCACCGGGGAGCTGTTTTTT. Its protein product is CASSPREGGPTGELFF.

This chain links TRBV6-5 with TRBJ2-3; D is possibly TRBD1 (5 bases). Trimming removed 0 bases from V and 3 bases from J, with 10 bases in between. The V gene's germline CDR1 is MNHEY and CDR2 SVGAGI. This CDR3 region has 15 residues. CDR3 protein: CASSYSARATDTQYF. The DNA of the CDR3 is TGTGCCAGCAGTTACTCTGCCAGGGCGACAGATACGCAGTATTTT.

There are many counts of this clonotype. This chain links TRBV7-8 with TRBJ2-1; TRBD2 aligns across 15 bases. The CDR3 totals 15 residues. After removal of 5 bases from V and 9 bases from J, the junction contained 5 bases not matched to a gene. The germline V gene encodes CDR1 SGHVS and CDR2 FQNEAQ. The CDR3 is CASSNRTSGGGEQFF. CDR3 nucleotides: TGTGCCAGCAGCAACCGGACTAGCGGGGGGGGTGAGCAGTTCTTC.

The V call is TRBV29-1, the J call TRBJ2-3; 11 bases are a match to TRBD1. The CDR3 loop spans 18 amino acids. V shed 7 bases, J shed 3 bases, and the junction held 18 bases outside the gene matches. The germline CDR1 and CDR2 sequences are SQVTM and ANQGSEA. DNA of the CDR3: TGCAGCGCTCCACGACGACTTTGGACAGGGGGCTTTACAGATACGCAGTATTTT. This translates into CSAPRRLWTGGFTDTQYF.